The sequence of this TCR beta chain was determined in a study of cytomegalovirus exposure and HLA in healthy donors (dated by TCRdb to about 2017). Regarding the complete study: An earlier analysis of roughly 610 of the donors reported approximately 300 Gb of sequence data and 117 million unique TCR beta sequences obtained from approximately 180 million T cells. Roughly 300 gigabases of sequencing data and about 92 million unique TCR sequences made up an early release that covered 500 to 700 HLA-typed donors. Of the 300 to 450 genotyped donors, over 65% fell in the genetic ancestry cluster associated with self-reported Caucasian donors. The study was designed to test whether signatures of past pathogen exposure could be identified by cataloging public T cell receptors. The study profiled the T cell repertoires of 550 to 700 subjects by immunosequencing and related them to cytomegalovirus serostatus. Besides the first cohort of 500 to 700 subjects, a separate validation cohort made up of 120 different subjects was used. The study combined high-throughput TCR immunosequencing, statistical association of individual TCRs with disease status, and machine learning to predict cytomegalovirus infection status. To study patterns of TCR occurrence, a later analysis re-analyzed previously published TCR beta repertoires from more than 550 donors and added high-resolution HLA genotyping. Rather than using new phenotypic data, the later analysis identified candidate immune exposures from TCR beta sequences and from how often those sequences occurred across donors. To decide whether each TCR beta V gene segment behaved as functional or pseudogenic, an earlier analysis of approximately 600 of the donors relied on high-throughput TCR beta sequencing. Alongside the repertoire data, information on donor age, sex, ethnicity and CMV serostatus was compiled. A later genetic analysis took genome-wide SNP genotypes for about 55% of the roughly 700 donors and used that subset as a discovery cohort. Every discovery cohort repertoire had been produced on one sequencing platform. HLA typing included class I and class II loci at four-digit resolution. The number of typed donors differed by locus: roughly 629-640 for A, B, C, DRB1 and DQB1; 500 to 550 for DQA1; 606 for DPA1; and roughly 450 for DPB1. Because of strong linkage in the cohort, roughly five DR-DQ haplotypes were treated as single units for association and clustering. Among about 400 genotyped donors of the cohort, an average of roughly 230,000 unique TCR beta nucleotide sequences was sequenced per donor, of which about 20% were non-productive.

Libraries came from the immunoSEQ multiplex PCR assay. For the multiplex PCR, a mixture combining 60 forward primers for TCR Vbeta segments and 13 reverse primers for TCR Jbeta segments was used. A multiplex PCR assay on genomic DNA amplified the CDR3 region of rearranged TCR beta genes. The Illumina HiSeq System was used to sequence the amplified TCR beta libraries as 87-base-pair reads. Concerning the study's data processing: A later analysis counted tens of millions of unique TCR beta chains across the 500 to 850 repertoires, and 10 million to 11 million of these chains were shared by at least two donors. To remove PCR and sequencing errors, raw reads were error-corrected and collapsed into unique sequences using a nearest-neighbor algorithm that merged closely related sequences. Alignment of CDR3 sequences to IMGT reference sequences was used to assign V, D and J gene segments. For a sequence to be retained, at least a six-nucleotide match to both a V gene segment and a J gene segment was required. Rearrangements were classified as productive when the CDR3 lacked stop codons and remained in frame with V and J, and all other rearrangements were classified as non-productive. CDR3 was defined by IMGT convention, running from the second conserved V-encoded cysteine to the conserved J-encoded phenylalanine. The earlier analysis of fewer than 700 of the donors excluded sequences that lacked an unambiguous match to a single V gene segment. In an earlier analysis of several hundred of the donors, a V segment was called functional when productive rearrangements were above 56.7%, and segregating when the standard deviation between donors exceeded 5%. To diagnose cytomegalovirus status from the catalog of TCR beta chain sequences, a statistical classification framework was built. In a later analysis, V and J genes were assigned by comparing TCR nucleotide sequences against IMGT/GENE-DB human TR gene sequences. Using the TCRdist pipeline, a later analysis assigned CDR3 sequences along with most-parsimonious VDJ recombination scenarios. In a later analysis, each TCR beta chain was defined by its CDR3 amino acid sequence together with its V-gene family, and reads without a unique V-gene family were excluded. A later analysis removed 500 to 650 highly shared, low-generation-probability nucleotide sequences to deal with suspected cross-contamination and a sequencing artifact. In a later analysis, a clonal expansion index was calculated for each public chain from normalized within-repertoire ranks of inferred template counts. A later analysis computed generation probabilities with a VDJ recombination model fitted to out-of-frame rearrangements, and checked the results against IGoR. Hypergeometric tests were used in a later analysis to score TCR-TCR, TCR-HLA and TCR-CMV co-occurrence, with a repertoire-size bias correction applied to the TCR pairs. A later analysis estimated false discovery rates by permuting HLA or CMV assignments 20 times. In a later analysis, co-occurring TCRs were grouped using DBSCAN, with TCRdist sequence similarity added in when clustering inside HLA-allele-positive subsets. Repertoires with fewer than 30,000 or more than 120,000 public chains, plus five repertoires with anomalous nucleotide sharing, were excluded from co-occurrence clustering. The clones in this table, taken by TCRdb from immuneACCESS, are in-frame only. Not every clone is retained; where verified, under half of the shortfall comes from an unresolved V gene, and the cause of the rest is unknown. D and trimming were read from the DNA, whereas the V and J calls and clone size are those reported in that table. The sample table shows a few hundred thousand clones, and 60% to 85% are seen once. About a sixth of the sample belongs to the ten largest clones.

On the study overall, not on this receptor specifically: The earlier analysis of about 600 of the donors excluded 15 to 20 rarely observed V segments, including chromosome 9 orphons, because counts were too low. Immune exposure information for the cohort was limited to CMV serostatus. In a later analysis, the rate of TCR association differed among HLA loci, with DRB1 alleles having the most associated TCRs and HLA-C alleles having the fewest. A later genetic analysis reported fewer N-insertions in productive TCRs among donors in an Asian-associated ancestry cluster than the roughly 620-donor mean. HLA typing was unavailable for some donors at each locus, so association tests used only the typed subset. The study listed 164 TCR beta chains as associated with cytomegalovirus. Three of the identified cytomegalovirus-associated TCR beta chains were confirmed in vitro to be specific for cytomegalovirus antigens. A later analysis reported that several top co-occurrence clusters appeared linked to parvovirus B19, influenza, CMV and Epstein-Barr virus. The cohort was sequenced for TCR beta chains only, and without alpha or paired-chain data the features that could be detected were limited. At a false discovery rate of 0.05, a later analysis linked fewer than 20,000 TCR beta sequences to specific HLA alleles. When HLA alleles, especially DR and DQ, strongly co-occurred, attributing TCR associations to individual alleles was difficult. Correlated functional status among segregating V segments might be attributable to linkage disequilibrium, but an unknown experimental factor could not be ruled out. The classifier was reported to diagnose cytomegalovirus status with high specificity and sensitivity in both the original and validation cohorts. It was suggested by the authors that the approach could potentially be generalized to other disease states and immunological phenotypes. A further reported finding was that TCR beta sequences accurately predicted the HLA-A and HLA-B alleles for most subjects in the first cohort. In an earlier analysis of approximately 600 of the donors, most TCR beta V segments were observed in productive rearrangements about 90% or about 30% of the time, broadly matching IMGT annotations. In a later analysis, most CMV-associated TCR beta chains were found to appear HLA-restricted, with HLA associations seemingly driven largely by CMV exposure. Because the 87-base-pair reads could not distinguish some IMGT-functional V segments, including TRBV6-2 and TRBV6-3, those segments were excluded. V-gene and J-gene trimming of TCR beta chains was associated with a missense DCLRE1C variant in a later genetic analysis, and the association was replicated in an independent cohort. A cluster of highly shared sequence variants was judged likely to be a technical artifact of the sequencing pipeline. The presence/absence analyses assumed that sequencing depth was roughly uniform across donors, and that assumption may not be true. Most TCR sequences were seen in very few donors, while some public TCRs were found in many individuals. A later analysis found that HLA-associated TCR beta chains were more clonally expanded and had lower generation probabilities than equally common non-associated chains.

This clone was seen only once. The specificity of this receptor is unknown. Compared with germline, one end of the junction differs, possibly owing to a read error. The germline V gene specifies MGHRA as CDR1 and YSYEKL as CDR2. Including the terminal cysteine and phenylalanine, the CDR3 comprises 12 residues. The entry retains the CDR3 DNA only, 36 bases that are in frame from base 1. The cohort was made up of approximately 670 healthy bone marrow donors. Cohort members were all nominally healthy when sampled, although unrecorded immune exposures were likely present. The donor was CMV seronegative and belonged to the group of more than 300 seronegative cohort members. Each donor provided a peripheral blood sample, and peripheral blood mononuclear cells were used for TCR beta sequencing. The Qiagen DNeasy Blood Extraction Kit was used to extract genomic DNA from the blood cell samples.

In this chain, TRBV4-1 is recombined with TRBJ2-1; TRBD1 is a possible D gene, resting on 6 matching bases. Sequencing was performed on PBMCs. The TCR was taken from a man between 40 and 49 years old in good health and CMV-seronegative. The base sequence is TGCGCCAGCAGCTATGGGGGCAAAGAGCTGTTCTTC. Its protein reads: CASSYGGKELFF.